This T cell receptor (beta chain) was recovered during a study of beta chain features in type 1 diabetes. General study findings and limits: Type 1 diabetes patients had fewer VDJ junction insertions and more deletions. Shorter TCRB CDR3s, moderately but significantly so, marked every one of the four CD4+ subsets in Type 1 diabetes patients.

The whole isolated RNA underwent reverse transcription, so sequencing captured expressed TCRB transcripts. It was found that naive, central memory and regulatory T cell samples averaged around 3.8 million reads. Profiling relied on immunoSEQ multiplex PCR, and the TCRdb table lists in-frame clones only, not all of them. The data show more than 250,000 clones, roughly 22% seen once. Comments on this clone: Its target is unknown.

V was clipped by 6 bases and J by 4 bases; unmatched bases: 2. Germline CDR1 is SGHTA and CDR2 is FQGNSA. This CDR3 has 14 residues. The chain links TRBV7-2 to TRBJ2-3; 12 nucleotides line up with TRBD2. This clonotype originated in a woman aged 40 to 50 with type 1 diabetes. Sequencing input: naive CD4+ T cells from blood. CDR3 DNA sequence: TGTGCCAGCAGACCTAGCGGGGGGGCAGATACGCAGTATTTT. Translation: CASRPSGGADTQYF. The variable domain in full, completed from reference TRBV7-2 and TRBJ2-3, reads GAGVSQSPSNKVTEKGKDVELRCDPISGHTALYWYRQSLGQGLEFLIYFQGNSAPDKSGLPSDRFSAERTGGSVSTLTIQRTQQEDSAVYLCASRPSGGADTQYFGPGTRLTVL.